Below are 8 T cell receptor beta chains sequenced from a single sample in a study of blood T cell repertoires in COVID-19. Sequenced by immunoSEQ multiplex PCR; TCRdb stores in-frame clones only, minus some. The sample carries fewer than 200,000 clones, 88% recorded once. The specimen sequenced was peripheral blood. Receptor source: a man aged 45-65 years who had recovered from COVID-19.

This chain connects TRBV20-1 to TRBJ2-3, with 10 bases aligning to TRBD2. J was trimmed by 5 bases and V by 3 bases; bases with no gene match: 17. CDR1 is DFQATT, CDR2 SNEGSKA, per germline (reference sequence). There are 18 residues in the CDR3. The CDR3: CSASMLAGAPGLVDTQYF. The CDR3 nucleotides are TGCAGTGCTAGTATGCTAGCGGGGGCACCAGGATTAGTAGATACGCAGTATTTT.

This clone was detected a few times. The rearrangement joins TRBV4-2 to TRBJ1-4; 8 bases fit TRBD1. V gave up 4 bases and J gave up 7 bases; unmatched junction bases: 5. The V gene's germline CDR1 is LGHNA and CDR2 YNFKEQ. CDR3 length: 14 amino acids. CDR3 nucleotide sequence: TGTGCCAGCAGCCGGACAGGGAGAGGTGAAAAACTGTTTTTT. This encodes CASSRTGRGEKLFF.

V usage is TRBV27 and J usage is TRBJ1-1; a weak D match, TRBD1 (5 bases). Germline V gene data show CDR1 as MNHEY and CDR2 as SMNVEV (reference sequence). V shed 5 bases and J shed 1 base, with 17 bases lying between them. This CDR3 comprises 16 residues. This CDR3 is CASSKQGRGGNTEAFF. In DNA, the CDR3 is TGTGCCAGCAGTAAACAAGGAAGGGGAGGGAACACTGAAGCTTTCTTT.

V is TRBV5-1 and J is TRBJ2-2, with D possibly TRBD1 on 5 matching bases. Germline CDR1 is SGHRS and CDR2 is YFSETQ. V lost 5 bases to trimming and J lost 2 bases, with 10 bases between them. This CDR3 has 14 residues. The CDR3 here is CASRGQANTGELFF. The DNA for the CDR3 is TGCGCCAGCAGGGGGCAGGCCAACACCGGGGAGCTGTTTTTT.

This clone was counted a single time. The genes are TRBV2 and TRBJ1-4; 7 positions agree with TRBD1. CDR3 length: 13 amino acids. CDR1 is SNHLY and CDR2 is FYNNEI in the germline V gene. The CDR3 DNA is TGTGCTTCAGCAGGGGGGACTAATGAAAAACTGTTTTTT. It is translated as CASAGGTNEKLFF.

This clone came up a few times. This rearrangement joins TRBV19 to TRBJ1-6; D remains ambiguous. The ends were cut back, 3 bases at V and 10 bases at J, with 13 bases in the middle. The germline V gene encodes CDR1 LNHDA and CDR2 SQIVND (reference sequence). CDR3 length: 14 residues. CDR3 region: CASSITFSGSPLHF. The CDR3 DNA follows: TGTGCCAGTAGTATTACCTTTTCTGGCTCACCCCTCCACTTT.

The table lists this clone with a count of one. V is TRBV5-4 and J is TRBJ1-6, with D possibly being TRBD1 (5 bases). The CDR3 totals 14 residues. With 0 bases removed from V and 9 bases from J, the gap between germline ends came to 10 bases. Germline CDR1 reads SGHNT; CDR2 reads YYREEE (reference sequence). For the CDR3, the DNA is TGTGCCAGCAGCTTGGAGGGGCCTAGTTCACCCCTCCACTTT. Encoded protein: CASSLEGPSSPLHF.

The chain combines TRBV28 with TRBJ1-2; 10 nucleotides match TRBD1. Germline CDR1 MDHEN, CDR2 SYDVKM. The CDR3 contains 17 residues. Trimming at V came to 5 bases and at J to 5 bases, leaving 14 bases not matched to a gene. CDR3 nucleotide sequence: TGTGCCAGCAGTCCGACAGGGGGCGGAAAAAGGAGATATGGCTACACCTTC. It is translated as CASSPTGGGKRRYGYTF.